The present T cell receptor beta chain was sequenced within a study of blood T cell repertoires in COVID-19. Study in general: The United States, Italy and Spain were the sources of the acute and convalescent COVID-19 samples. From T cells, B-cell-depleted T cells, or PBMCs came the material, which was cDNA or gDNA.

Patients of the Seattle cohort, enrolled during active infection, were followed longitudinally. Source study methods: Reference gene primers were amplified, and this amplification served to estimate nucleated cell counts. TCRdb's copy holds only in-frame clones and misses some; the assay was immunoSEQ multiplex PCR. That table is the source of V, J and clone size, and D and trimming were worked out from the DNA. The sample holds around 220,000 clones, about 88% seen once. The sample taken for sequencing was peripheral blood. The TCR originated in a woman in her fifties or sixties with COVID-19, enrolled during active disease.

The CDR3 DNA is TGTGCTAGTGGTTTCCAGGGGGCCCAAAAAGAGACCCAGTACTTC. Protein: CASGFQGAQKETQYF. The rearrangement links TRBV12-5 to TRBJ2-5; 8 positions agree with TRBD1. The V gene end was trimmed by 3 bases and the J gene end by 3 bases; junction bases not matched to a gene: 6. CDR1 LGHNT and CDR2 FRNRAP come from the germline V gene. The CDR3 is made up of 15 amino acids.